What follows is one TCR beta chain and its context. This sample was taken from a study of blood T cell repertoires in COVID-19. At the level of the study: Researchers got acute and convalescent COVID-19 samples from the United States, Italy and Spain. From T cells, B-cell-depleted T cells, or PBMCs came the material, which was cDNA or gDNA.

Trimming shortened V by 2 bases and J by 6 bases, and 10 bases separated the two germline ends. Germline values: CDR1 MDHEN, CDR2 SYDVKM. This CDR3 region has 13 residues. Patients at the Seattle site were enrolled during active infection and followed longitudinally. Generated by immunoSEQ multiplex PCR, the TCRdb table keeps only in-frame clones and is missing some. The sample has roughly 290,000 clones; 90% are singletons. The receptor's source is a woman aged 30 to 39 with COVID-19, enrolled during active disease. The J gene is TRBJ1-2, the V gene TRBV28; no clear D. Sequenced input: peripheral blood. The CDR3 is CASSLNQVDGYTF. The CDR3, as DNA: TGTGCCAGCAGTTTAAACCAGGTGGATGGCTACACCTTC.